These 16 T cell receptor beta chains were sequenced from one sample in a study of a mutant IDH1 vaccine in newly diagnosed glioma. Produced via immunoSEQ multiplex PCR; TCRdb's table is partial and in-frame only. The sample yields approximately 61,000 clones, around 81% seen once. Their antigens are not known. Time point reported: week 35, safety follow-up. Vaccination used 300 ug of mutant IDH1 20-mer peptide per dose, with topical imiquimod. The material sequenced was PBMCs, taken from a glioma patient whose treatment included an IDH1 peptide vaccine. These receptors originate from a man between 40 and 49 years old with glioma.

In this sample, this clone turned up a few times. The chain uses TRBV30 and TRBJ2-2; maybe TRBD1 (5 bases). Germline CDR1 and CDR2: GTSNPN and SVGIG (reference sequence). CDR3 length equals 11 residues. Trimming removed 3 bases from V and 7 bases from J, with 6 bases in between. CDR3 nucleotide sequence: TGTGCCTGGAGCCAGGGCGGGGAGCTGTTTTTT. Translation gives CAWSQGGELFF.

With respect to this clone: One end of the junction fails to match germline, which may point to a read error. The chain uses TRBV15 and TRBJ2-5; D is unresolved. CDR1 and CDR2 (germline): LNHNV, YYDKDF (reference sequence). CDR3 length: 15 amino acids. For the CDR3, the DNA is TGTGCCACCAGCCGAGAGGCCCGACCCCAAGAGACCCAGTACTTC. This translates into CATSREARPQETQYF.

The chain's CDR3 is CASRAAGLRTDTQYF. The CDR3 DNA sequence: TGTGCCAGCAGGGCGGCAGGTCTCCGCACAGATACGCAGTATTTT. The chain has TRBV6-5 and TRBJ2-3; D not resolved. The germline V and J ends were trimmed by 6 bases and 1 base, with 14 bases remaining between them. Germline CDR1 is MNHEY and CDR2 is SVGAGI. The CDR3 covers 15 residues.

The genes are TRBV18 and TRBJ2-2, with D possibly being TRBD1 (6 bases). Germline loops: CDR1 KGHSH, CDR2 LQKENI. There are 15 residues in the CDR3. V lost 3 bases, J lost 3 bases, and 11 bases lay in between. CDR3 bases: TGTGCCAGCTCACCTCAGGGGTCGGACACCGGGGAGCTGTTTTTT. Residues: CASSPQGSDTGELFF.

This chain joins TRBV4-1 and TRBJ2-7; 7 bases align to TRBD2. The germline V gene encodes CDR1 MGHRA and CDR2 YSYEKL. Trimming removed 3 bases from V and 1 base from J; junction bases left unmatched: 9. The CDR3 runs to 16 residues. The CDR3: CASSQEKRGGSYEQYF. As DNA, the CDR3 is TGCGCCAGCAGCCAGGAAAAGCGGGGCGGATCCTACGAGCAGTACTTC.

As DNA, the CDR3 is TGTGCCAGTAGTTTCTTCCAGAGGTCTAGCGGGACCTCCTACGAGCAGTACTTC. As protein: CASSFFQRSSGTSYEQYF. J is TRBJ2-7 and V is TRBV19, with TRBD2 matching over 9 bases. Germline CDR1 LNHDA, CDR2 SQIVND (reference sequence). V gave up 5 bases and J gave up 0 bases; unmatched junction bases: 14. The CDR3 runs to 18 residues.

The rearrangement links TRBV2 to TRBJ2-1; tentative D call: TRBD2 (6 bases). The CDR3 consists of 15 residues. Germline values: CDR1 SNHLY, CDR2 FYNNEI. V dropped 6 bases and J dropped 2 bases, with 14 bases sitting between them. For the CDR3, the DNA is TGTGCCAGCAGCCTACGACTAGGTCCCTACAATGAGCAGTTCTTC. Its protein product is CASSLRLGPYNEQFF.

V is TRBV11-2 and J is TRBJ2-1; D perhaps matches TRBD2 (6 bases). Germline V gives CDR1 SGHAT, CDR2 FQNNGV. The CDR3 spans 17 residues. V was clipped by 5 bases and J by 4 bases, with 21 bases between them. DNA for the CDR3: TGTGCCAGCAGCCCCCAAGCCGGGACTCCCCGTTACAATGAGCAGTTCTTC. This codes for CASSPQAGTPRYNEQFF.

The J gene is TRBJ2-7, the V gene TRBV27, with a possible D match to TRBD2 (5 bases). Germline V gives CDR1 MNHEY, CDR2 SMNVEV (reference sequence). V lost 7 bases, J lost 0 bases, and 13 bases lay in between. The CDR3 spans 14 residues. CDR3 residues: CASKQRLSSYEQYF. The DNA of the CDR3 is TGTGCCAGCAAACAGCGGCTGAGCTCCTACGAGCAGTACTTC.

DNA for the CDR3: TGTGCCAGCAGCGTAGTGGGCCAGAACAATGAGCAGTTCTTC. It translates to CASSVVGQNNEQFF. The chain couples TRBV9 to TRBJ2-1; no firm D call. V was cut by 0 bases and J by 5 bases, with 9 bases left in between. The CDR3 is made up of 14 amino acids. CDR1 is SGDLS, CDR2 YYNGEE, per germline.

This clone was seen once. The chain links TRBV6-5 to TRBJ2-3; 11 nucleotides align to TRBD1. This CDR3 region has 15 residues. With V trimmed by 8 bases and J by 6 bases, 10 bases remained unmatched. Germline CDR1 reads MNHEY; CDR2 reads SVGAGI. CDR3 region: CASRTGGDSIDTQYF. The CDR3 DNA sequence: TGTGCCAGCCGGACAGGGGGCGATTCAATCGATACGCAGTATTTT.

The chain employs TRBV6-5 and TRBJ2-3; D uncertain. This CDR3 comprises 14 residues. The V gene's germline CDR1 is MNHEY and CDR2 SVGAGI. V lost 11 bases to trimming and J lost 3 bases, with 18 bases between them. CDR3 DNA: TGTGCCCCCACCGCCGGGCAGAAGACAGATACGCAGTATTTT. This sequence encodes CAPTAGQKTDTQYF.

The chain employs TRBV6-6 and TRBJ2-3, with TRBD1 matching 7 bases. CDR1 is MNHNY, CDR2 SVGAGI, per germline (reference sequence). V shed 4 bases, J shed 5 bases, and the junction held 12 bases outside the gene matches. The CDR3 extends over 16 amino acids. CDR3 nucleotide sequence: TGTGCCAGCAGTTCCTACACAGGGGTCGCAGTAGATACGCAGTATTTT. Protein product: CASSSYTGVAVDTQYF.

This clone has more than one count but fewer than ten. The gene calls are TRBV5-4 and TRBJ1-1; TRBD1 might be the D (6 bases). Germline assignment: CDR1 SGHNT and CDR2 YYREEE (reference sequence). V was trimmed by 7 bases and J by 0 bases, leaving 13 bases between them. This CDR3 is 14 amino acids long. Here the CDR3 DNA reads TGTGCCAGCGGGCTTGGACAGATGAACACTGAAGCTTTCTTT. Its protein product is CASGLGQMNTEAFF.

J is TRBJ2-3 and V is TRBV18; no definite D call. This CDR3 region has 14 residues. From germline, CDR1 is KGHSH and CDR2 LQKENI. The V end lost 0 bases, the J end lost 2 bases, and 6 bases lay between the germline ends. DNA for the CDR3: TGTGCCAGCTCACCACCGACCAACACAGATACGCAGTATTTT. It translates to CASSPPTNTDTQYF.

This clone was detected once. This rearrangement joins TRBV18 to TRBJ1-1; 11 bases line up with TRBD1. This CDR3 is built from 18 residues. V lost 3 bases to trimming and J lost 5 bases; unmatched junction nucleotides: 14. Germline V CDR1 and CDR2: KGHSH, LQKENI. The CDR3 DNA follows: TGTGCCAGCTCACCCAAAAACCGGACAGGGGGCCAGAGGACTGAAGCTTTCTTT. As protein: CASSPKNRTGGQRTEAFF.